These 20 T cell receptor beta chains share one sample of origin, sequenced in a study of monozygotic twins with cystic fibrosis. The data were produced by immunoSEQ multiplex PCR, yet TCRdb's version contains in-frame clones alone and is incomplete. The table includes about 23,000 clones, 97% detected once. The sequencing sample was made of blood. The source is a girl between 10 and 17 years old with cystic fibrosis.

The rearrangement uses TRBV9 and TRBJ2-1; perhaps TRBD2 as D (6 bases). This CDR3 region has 14 residues. Trimming shortened V by 4 bases and J by 8 bases, and 16 bases separated the two germline ends. CDR1 is SGDLS, CDR2 YYNGEE, per germline. The CDR3, as DNA: TGTGCCAGCAGCCTTGGACCTTCGGGGGATGAGCAGTTCTTC. As protein: CASSLGPSGDEQFF.

V usage is TRBV7-9 and J usage is TRBJ2-1; TRBD2 agrees at 11 bases. The germline V gene encodes CDR1 SEHNR and CDR2 FQNEAQ (reference sequence). V shed 5 bases, J shed 6 bases, and the junction held 6 bases outside the gene matches. The CDR3 extends over 15 amino acids. CDR3 DNA sequence: TGTGCCAGCAGCCAAATAGCGGGAGGGCCCAATGAGCAGTTCTTC. Its translation: CASSQIAGGPNEQFF.

The chain is built from TRBV4-1 and TRBJ2-2; the D call may be TRBD1 or TRBD2 (5 bases each). This CDR3 is built from 19 residues. The V end was cut by 0 bases, the J end by 5 bases, with 22 bases between. Germline loops: CDR1 MGHRA, CDR2 YSYEKL. CDR3: CASSQEWGIRDLGTGELFF. The CDR3, as DNA: TGCGCCAGCAGCCAAGAATGGGGGATTAGGGACCTAGGGACCGGGGAGCTGTTTTTT.

The V and J genes are TRBV5-4 and TRBJ2-3; D is uncertain. V lost 5 bases, J lost 2 bases, and 6 bases lay in between. Germline CDR1 SGHNT, CDR2 YYREEE (reference sequence). The CDR3 runs to 12 residues. The CDR3 protein is CASRQNTDTQYF. CDR3 sequence (DNA): TGTGCCAGCAGACAAAACACAGATACGCAGTATTTT.

The chain links TRBV5-1 to TRBJ1-2, with D tentatively TRBD1 (5 bases). This CDR3 contains 14 residues. Germline V gene data show CDR1 as SGHRS and CDR2 as YFSETQ. The V end was cut by 0 bases, the J end by 2 bases, with 8 bases between. CDR3 DNA: TGCGCCAGCAGCTTGGCCGACAGCAACTATGGCTACACCTTC. It translates to CASSLADSNYGYTF.

This chain uses TRBV25-1 with TRBJ2-2, with 8 bases matching TRBD1. V was pared by 5 bases and J by 3 bases, with 5 bases of the junction left unmatched. This CDR3 is 15 amino acids long. The V gene's germline CDR1 is MGHDK and CDR2 SYGVNS. CDR3 sequence (DNA): TGTGCCAGCAGTCAAGGGACAGGCGACACCGGGGAGCTGTTTTTT. The encoded protein is CASSQGTGDTGELFF.

This chain links TRBV6-6 with TRBJ1-1; the match to TRBD1 covers 8 bases. CDR3 length equals 14 residues. V lost 3 bases and J lost 6; bases outside the gene matches: 6. CDR1 MNHNY and CDR2 SVGAGI come from the germline V gene (reference sequence). This CDR3 reads CASSYPTGGAEAFF. The CDR3 nucleotides are TGTGCCAGCAGTTATCCCACAGGGGGAGCTGAAGCTTTCTTT.

The gene calls are TRBV7-2 and TRBJ2-1; weak D call: TRBD2 (5 bases). V dropped 5 bases and J dropped 4 bases, with 15 bases sitting between them. Germline V gives CDR1 SGHTA, CDR2 FQGNSA. There are 15 residues in the CDR3. CDR3 loop: CASSPPGMGYNEQFF. The DNA of the CDR3 is TGTGCCAGCAGCCCCCCGGGGATGGGGTACAATGAGCAGTTCTTC.

This clone was seen a single time. J is TRBJ1-5 and V is TRBV27, with no clear D. The CDR3 length is 14 residues. Germline CDR1 and CDR2: MNHEY and SMNVEV (reference sequence). Trimming left V 6 bases short and J 4 bases short, with 13 bases between. In nucleotides, the CDR3 is TGTGCCAGCAGCTCCAGACTGGGAAATCAGCCCCAGCATTTT. The encoded protein is CASSSRLGNQPQHF.

The chain recombines TRBV4-1 with TRBJ2-7; 10 bases are a match to TRBD1. Germline-derived CDR1 and CDR2 are MGHRA and YSYEKL. This CDR3 has 15 amino acids. V shed 5 bases, J shed 3 bases, and the junction held 7 bases outside the gene matches. CDR3 DNA: TGCGCCAGCAGCTCAACCGGGACAGGGGTCTACGAGCAGTACTTC. Its translation: CASSSTGTGVYEQYF.

J is TRBJ2-3 and V is TRBV11-2; 8 positions agree with TRBD2. V shed 5 bases and J 2 bases; nucleotides not matched to a gene: 18. The CDR3 has 19 residues. Germline CDR1 is SGHAT and CDR2 is FQNNGV. The CDR3 DNA reads TGTGCCAGCAGCCCCTGGGGCGGGAGGTTTTTGAACCCCACAGATACGCAGTATTTT. It codes for CASSPWGGRFLNPTDTQYF.

The V call is TRBV2, the J call TRBJ1-1; TRBD1 matches 9 bases. In germline, CDR1 is SNHLY, CDR2 FYNNEI. J was trimmed by 11 bases and V by 8 bases; bases with no gene match: 9. This CDR3 has 12 residues. CDR3 protein: CASRRDRDDAFF. For the CDR3, the DNA is TGTGCCAGCCGGCGGGACAGGGATGATGCTTTCTTT.

The rearrangement uses TRBV28 and TRBJ1-1; D is uncertain. From germline, CDR1 is MDHEN and CDR2 SYDVKM. Trimming pared 6 bases from V and 5 bases from J, leaving 13 bases between. CDR3 length: 13 residues. CDR3 sequence (DNA): TGTGCCAGCAGCGCCCCCTATGAGACTGAAGCTTTCTTT. This sequence encodes CASSAPYETEAFF.

V is TRBV10-3 and J is TRBJ1-2; no clear D. The CDR3 is made up of 14 amino acids. Trimming stripped 0 bases from V and 4 bases from J, with 9 bases between. The germline V gene has CDR1 ENHRY and CDR2 SYGVKD. The CDR3 bases are TGTGCCATCAGTGAGTCGATAGGGATCTATGGCTACACCTTC. Translated, it gives CAISESIGIYGYTF.

V gene TRBV30 combines with J gene TRBJ2-1; D is undetermined. Trimming pared 1 base from V and 8 bases from J, leaving 15 bases between. Per germline, CDR1 GTSNPN and CDR2 SVGIG (reference sequence). This CDR3 has 14 amino acids. The CDR3 region is CAWSASTLFDEQFF. CDR3 DNA sequence: TGTGCCTGGAGTGCCTCGACTCTATTCGATGAGCAGTTCTTC.

The chain carries TRBV27 and TRBJ2-7; D unresolved. Germline CDR1 is MNHEY and CDR2 is SMNVEV (reference sequence). Trimming cost V 0 bases and J 4 bases, with 7 bases left between them. CDR3 length equals 13 residues. In nucleotides, the CDR3 is TGTGCCAGCAGTTTATCGTTTCTTTACGAGCAGTACTTC. This codes for CASSLSFLYEQYF.

V is TRBV6-5 and J is TRBJ1-3; D unclear. Germline CDR1 and CDR2: MNHEY and SVGAGI. V was trimmed by 2 bases and J by 0 bases, leaving 11 bases between them. The CDR3 runs to 16 residues. The CDR3, as DNA: TGTGCCAGCAGTTACGGTGGTCTGGTCTCTGGAAACACCATATATTTT. Residues: CASSYGGLVSGNTIYF.

The chain links TRBV4-1 to TRBJ1-5; D is unresolved. Germline V gives CDR1 MGHRA, CDR2 YSYEKL. The CDR3 length is 14 residues. V lost 1 base and J 3 bases, leaving 7 bases between the germline ends. The CDR3 DNA follows: TGCGCCAGCAGCCAAGGCCCAGCCAATCAGCCCCAGCATTTT. Amino acid sequence: CASSQGPANQPQHF.

V is TRBV27 and J is TRBJ1-4; D gene unclear. The CDR3 extends over 15 amino acids. Germline CDR1 MNHEY, CDR2 SMNVEV (reference sequence). V was cut by 4 bases and J by 0 bases, with 9 bases left in between. The DNA of the CDR3 is TGTGCCAGCAGTTCACGAGACACAACTAATGAAAAACTGTTTTTT. It specifies CASSSRDTTNEKLFF.

This chain links TRBV10-2 with TRBJ2-5, with 12 bases aligning to TRBD1. Germline trimming cut 6 bases from V and 4 bases from J; bases unmatched to any gene: 3. The germline gives CDR1 WSHSY, CDR2 SAAADI. This CDR3 spans 14 amino acids. For the CDR3, the DNA is TGCGCCAGCAGGCCGGGACAGGGGGCAGAGACCCAGTACTTC. Protein product: CASRPGQGAETQYF.